A single T cell receptor beta chain is shown here with its context. What it recognizes is unknown. This sample was taken from a study of OX40 agonist ivuxolimab in advanced cancers. Study-level findings and limits: The study found among the lowest clonal expansion in partial responders at 0.1-3.0 mg/kg.

Generated by immunoSEQ multiplex PCR, the TCRdb table keeps only in-frame clones and is missing some. Of about 97,000 clones detected, 86% appear once; the ten largest clones hold more than 5.5%. The germline V gene encodes CDR1 GTSNPN and CDR2 SVGIG (reference sequence). Between the trimmed V and J ends, which lost 2 bases and 2 bases, there was a span of 16 bases. This CDR3 is 16 amino acids long. The clonotype originates from an adult with an advanced solid tumor such as melanoma, head and neck, liver or kidney cancer. The sample was CD4+ or CD8+ T cells sorted from blood, taken in a trial of the OX40 agonist ivuxolimab. The chain employs TRBV30 and TRBJ2-1; perhaps TRBD2 as D (6 bases). This chain's CDR3 is CAWSPRGTLPYNEQFF. The CDR3 nucleotides are TGTGCCTGGAGTCCACGGGGGACTCTTCCCTACAATGAGCAGTTCTTC. The variable domain in full, with the rest retrieved from reference TRBV30 and TRBJ2-1, is SQTIHQWPATLVQPVGSPLSLECTVEGTSNPNLYWYRQAAGRGLQLLFYSVGIGQISSEVPQNLSASRPQDRQFILSSKKLLLSDSGFYLCAWSPRGTLPYNEQFFGPGTRLTVL.